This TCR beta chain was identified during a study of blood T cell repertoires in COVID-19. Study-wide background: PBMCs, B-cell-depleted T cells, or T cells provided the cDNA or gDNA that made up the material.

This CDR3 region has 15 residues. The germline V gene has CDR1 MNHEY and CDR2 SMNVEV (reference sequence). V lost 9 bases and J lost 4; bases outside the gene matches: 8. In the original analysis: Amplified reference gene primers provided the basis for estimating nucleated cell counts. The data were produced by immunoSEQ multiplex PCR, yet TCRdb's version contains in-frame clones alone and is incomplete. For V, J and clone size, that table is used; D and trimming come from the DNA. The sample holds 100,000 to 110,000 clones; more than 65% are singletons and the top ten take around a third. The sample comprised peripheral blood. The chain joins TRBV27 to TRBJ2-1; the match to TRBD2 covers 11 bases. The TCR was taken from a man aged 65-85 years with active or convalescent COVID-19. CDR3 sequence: CASSKGTSGYNEQFF. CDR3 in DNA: TGTGCCAGTAGCAAAGGGACTAGCGGATACAATGAGCAGTTCTTC.